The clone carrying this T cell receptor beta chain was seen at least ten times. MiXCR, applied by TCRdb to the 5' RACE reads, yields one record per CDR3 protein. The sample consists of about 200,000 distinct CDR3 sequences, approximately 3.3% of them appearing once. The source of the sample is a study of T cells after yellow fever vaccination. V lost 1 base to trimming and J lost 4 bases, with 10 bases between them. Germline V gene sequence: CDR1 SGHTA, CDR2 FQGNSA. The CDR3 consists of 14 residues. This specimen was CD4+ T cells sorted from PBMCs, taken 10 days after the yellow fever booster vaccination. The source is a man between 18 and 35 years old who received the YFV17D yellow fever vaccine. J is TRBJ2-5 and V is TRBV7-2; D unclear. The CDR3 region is CASSLGSARETQYF. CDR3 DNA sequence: TGTGCCAGCAGCTTAGGCTCCGCCAGAGAGACCCAGTACTTC.